This T cell receptor (beta chain) was identified during a study of control samples from healthy donors and cancer patients. The assay was immunoSEQ multiplex PCR, and TCRdb's table has in-frame clones only and misses some. Of approximately 41,000 clones in the sample, about 94% were seen once. Germline-derived CDR1 and CDR2 are LNHDA and SQIVND (reference sequence). The CDR3 contains 14 residues. V was pared by 7 bases and J by 5 bases, with 14 bases between. The source is a man in his sixties in good health. The sequencing input was blood. The chain is built from TRBV19 and TRBJ1-4, with D possibly TRBD1 on 5 matching bases. CDR3 nucleotides: TGTGCCAGTACGACCGGGACGGGGAATGAAAAACTGTTTTTT. Its protein product is CASTTGTGNEKLFF.